The source of this T cell receptor beta chain is a study of glioma-infiltrating T cells. About the study: WHO grade II oligodendrogliomas or astrocytomas, plus non-recurrent WHO grade IV glioblastomas, were sampled. Around 1 million peripheral T cells were targeted at about 4.5- to 11-fold coverage.

Using RNA template, CDR3s of TCR alpha and beta were amplified with iRepertoire arm-PCR. TCRdb reprocessed the multiplex PCR reads via MiXCR and lists one record per CDR3 protein. The table lists more than 300,000 distinct CDR3 sequences, less than 50% of them singletons. About this clonotype: Its antigen is not known.

Study results and caveats: Patients with low tissue-blood divergence carried a signature set of shared blood CDR3 motifs. Gliomas, especially low-grade, showed above-expected tissue-blood divergence; non-neoplastic patients showed below.

Specimen: glioma tissue, nonneoplastic brain tissue, or PBMCs (not recorded which). The clonotype originates from a human donor with low-grade glioma or glioblastoma, undergoing nonglioma brain surgery, or in good health (not recorded which).

The CDR3 bases are TGTGCCAGCAGCCATCGCTCAGAAGGCTTCCATGGCTACACCTTC. Translated: CASSHRSEGFHGYTF. This chain connects TRBV7-9 to TRBJ1-2; D unclear. Germline loops: CDR1 SEHNR, CDR2 FQNEAQ (reference sequence). The germline V and J ends were trimmed by 5 bases and 6 bases, with 19 bases remaining between them. This CDR3 comprises 15 residues. The whole variable domain, remainder taken from reference TRBV7-9 and TRBJ1-2, is DTGVSQNPRHKITKRGQNVTFRCDPISEHNRLYWYRQTLGQGPEFLTYFQNEAQLEKSRLLSDRFSAERPKGSFSTLEIQRTEQGDSAMYLCASSHRSEGFHGYTFGSGTRLTVV.